Sequencing of this T cell receptor beta chain was carried out in a study of STAT5B mutations in CD4+ large granular lymphocyte leukemia. Study context: Among healthy controls, a particular HLA allele went with more CDR3 'QG' motifs.

Study-level findings and limits: Top patient clones used TRBV06 genes more often: 8/27 versus 2/35 in controls. Patient CD4-sorted repertoires stayed more clonal than healthy ones after leukemic-clone removal.

Method: immunoSEQ multiplex PCR; TCRdb's copy keeps in-frame clones and lacks some. The data contain over 35,000 clones, 65% to 85% of them singletons. As for this clone: The antigen is unknown.

Trimming stripped 3 bases from V and 0 bases from J, with 9 bases between. The V gene's germline CDR1 is PRHDT and CDR2 FYEKMQ (reference sequence). This CDR3 region has 15 residues. Healthy controls were blood donor buffy coats. The V call is TRBV13, the J call TRBJ2-1; D may correspond to TRBD1 or TRBD2 (5 bases each). The source of this sequence is a human donor in good health. The sample was CD4+ T cells from blood buffy coats. CDR3 sequence (DNA): TGTGCCAGCAGCTTCCGGGACCACTCCTACAATGAGCAGTTCTTC. This encodes CASSFRDHSYNEQFF.